A single sample is the source of the 14 T cell receptor beta chains below, sequenced in a study of shared clonotypes between healthy human individuals. The repertoire was sequenced with immunoSEQ multiplex PCR; TCRdb's copy has only in-frame clones and lacks some. The data contain about 2 million clones, about 95% of them singletons. It was CD45RO-negative cells, positively selected for CCR7, that made up naive CD8 cells, with terminally differentiated effector memory CD45RA+ cells excluded. Sequenced sample: naive CD8+ T cells sorted from blood. The receptors derive from a man aged 18 to 30 in good health.

The chain links TRBV6-1 to TRBJ2-7; tentative D call: TRBD1 (6 bases). This CDR3 is built from 13 residues. Germline CDR1 is MNHNS and CDR2 is SASEGT. The V gene lost 6 bases and the J gene lost 10 bases, with 19 bases spanning the gap. This CDR3 reads CASRPSSQGNQYF. CDR3 coding DNA: TGTGCCAGCAGGCCCAGCTCCCAGGGGAATCAGTACTTC.

The chain employs TRBV15 and TRBJ1-1; D gene uncertain. V gave up 1 base and J gave up 0 bases, with 9 bases separating them. The CDR3 has 15 residues. Per the germline V gene, CDR1 is LNHNV and CDR2 is YYDKDF (reference sequence). The CDR3 region has the DNA TGTGCCACCAGCAGAGGCCTTATGTTGAACACTGAAGCTTTCTTT. Translation gives CATSRGLMLNTEAFF.

The chain employs TRBV14 and TRBJ1-1, with D uncertain. Germline CDR1 and CDR2: SGHDN and FVKESK. V was cut by 2 bases and J by 4 bases, with 11 bases left in between. The CDR3 runs 14 residues. CDR3 loop: CASSQPGRSTEAFF. The CDR3 DNA follows: TGTGCCAGCAGCCAACCGGGAAGGAGCACTGAAGCTTTCTTT.

V gene TRBV7-8 combines with J gene TRBJ1-1, with D perhaps matching TRBD1 (6 bases). The germline V and J ends were trimmed by 5 bases and 7 bases, with 14 bases remaining between them. CDR1 SGHVS and CDR2 FQNEAQ come from the germline V gene. The CDR3 extends over 13 amino acids. CDR3 bases: TGTGCCAGCAGCCTATCAGGGACACTTGAAGCTTTCTTT. It encodes CASSLSGTLEAFF.

The rearrangement uses TRBV6-1 and TRBJ1-1, with D unclear. V lost 0 bases and J 1 base, leaving 3 bases between the germline ends. The CDR3 spans 13 residues. Per germline, CDR1 MNHNS and CDR2 SASEGT. CDR3 coding DNA: TGTGCCAGCAGTGAAGCGGAGAACACTGAAGCTTTCTTT. It encodes CASSEAENTEAFF.

The chain combines TRBV18 with TRBJ2-5; the D gene is possibly TRBD1 (6 bases). CDR1 is KGHSH, CDR2 LQKENI, per germline. The CDR3 contains 16 residues. V shed 4 bases and J shed 4 bases, with 19 bases lying between them. CDR3 sequence (DNA): TGTGCCAGCTCACTTTCGTACAGGGACCCCCGAGAGACCCAGTACTTC. This codes for CASSLSYRDPRETQYF.

This chain joins TRBV28 and TRBJ1-2, with no clear D. The CDR3 runs 14 residues. V dropped 3 bases and J dropped 3 bases, with 11 bases sitting between them. CDR1 and CDR2 from the germline V gene are MDHEN and SYDVKM. The DNA of the CDR3 is TGTGCCAGCAGTTTTGGGTTAAGTGACTATGGCTACACCTTC. Translating gives CASSFGLSDYGYTF.

The rearrangement links TRBV7-4 to TRBJ2-1, with unresolved D. The CDR3 is 10 residues long. The V end lost 9 bases, the J end lost 8 bases, and 8 bases lay between the germline ends. Germline V gene lookup returns CDR1 SGHVT and CDR2 SQSDAQ. The CDR3 nucleotides are TGTGCCAGAAGTAGGCATGAGCAGTTCTTC. It specifies CARSRHEQFF.

The V gene is TRBV11-3, the J gene TRBJ2-7; D may be TRBD1 (5 bases). V lost 5 bases, J lost 0 bases, and 11 bases lay in between. The V gene's germline CDR1 is SGHNT and CDR2 YENEEA. This CDR3 has 14 amino acids. Written as DNA, the CDR3 is TGTGCCAGCAGCCCCGGACACCTCTCCTACGAGCAGTACTTC. Protein: CASSPGHLSYEQYF.

The chain couples TRBV6-5 to TRBJ1-5, with D hard to call. Germline V gene data show CDR1 as MNHEY and CDR2 as SVGAGI. The length of the CDR3 is 13 residues. The V and J ends lost 0 bases and 6 bases respectively, with 6 bases between them. In DNA, the CDR3 is TGTGCCAGCAGTTACTCGAAAGCTCAGCCCCAGCATTTT. The encoded protein is CASSYSKAQPQHF.

The V gene is TRBV2, the J gene TRBJ1-1; D not resolved. Between the trimmed V and J ends, which lost 1 base and 3 bases, there was a span of 12 bases. The CDR3 runs 15 residues. Germline V gene data show CDR1 as SNHLY and CDR2 as FYNNEI. The CDR3 nucleotides are TGTGCCAGCAGTGAAGGCCAGGCTGGGGACACTGAAGCTTTCTTT. This sequence encodes CASSEGQAGDTEAFF.

The V and J genes are TRBV28 and TRBJ2-5; TRBD1 matches 10 bases. J was trimmed by 4 bases and V by 3 bases; bases with no gene match: 8. This CDR3 contains 16 residues. Germline V gene lookup returns CDR1 MDHEN and CDR2 SYDVKM. DNA of the CDR3: TGTGCCAGCAGTTTGAGAGACAGGGGGCTTCGAGAGACCCAGTACTTC. Its protein product is CASSLRDRGLRETQYF.

As for this clone: Other DNA sequences of this sample code for an identical CDR3. The chain links TRBV30 to TRBJ1-4, with D possibly TRBD1 on 6 matching bases. Germline V lookup: CDR1 GTSNPN, CDR2 SVGIG (reference sequence). The length of the CDR3 is 15 residues. Trimming left V 0 bases short and J 8 bases short, with 16 bases between. This CDR3 reads CAWSVLSGVGEKLFF. The CDR3 bases are TGTGCCTGGAGTGTACTGTCAGGGGTGGGGGAAAAACTGTTTTTT.

The chain uses TRBV18 and TRBJ1-5; TRBD1 matches at 12 bases. The CDR3 runs to 17 residues. The V gene end was trimmed by 2 bases and the J gene end by 6 bases; junction bases not matched to a gene: 8. The germline gives CDR1 KGHSH, CDR2 LQKENI. Here the CDR3 reads CASSPEIGTGGSQPQHF. The CDR3 nucleotides read TGTGCCAGCTCACCAGAGATCGGGACAGGGGGCAGTCAGCCCCAGCATTTT.